One and the same sample provided the 22 T cell receptor beta chains below, sequenced in a study of blood T cell repertoires in COVID-19. Here immunoSEQ multiplex PCR was the method, and the copy in TCRdb shows in-frame clones only, minus some. Counted here are around 310,000 clones, approximately 90% occurring once; the ten biggest clones make up around 4%. Specimen: peripheral blood. The source of these receptors is a woman aged 45-65 years with active or convalescent COVID-19.

The chain employs TRBV28 and TRBJ1-1; 7 positions match TRBD1. Germline CDR1 reads MDHEN; CDR2 reads SYDVKM. The CDR3 is 15 residues long. The ends lost 6 bases at V and 0 bases at J; junction bases unmatched: 7. The CDR3 protein is CASRTRQGLNTEAFF. CDR3 DNA sequence: TGTGCCAGCAGGACCAGACAGGGCCTGAACACTGAAGCTTTCTTT.

The rearrangement links TRBV3-1 (or the pseudogene TRBV3-2) to TRBJ2-1, with D possibly matching TRBD2 (6 bases). The CDR3 has 16 amino acids. Germline CDR1 and CDR2: LGHDT and YNNKEL (reference sequence). Trimming shortened V by 4 bases and J by 2 bases, and 15 bases separated the two germline ends. The CDR3 loop reads CASSPLWGGTYNEQFF. CDR3 coding DNA: TGTGCCAGCAGCCCCCTTTGGGGAGGAACCTACAATGAGCAGTTCTTC.

The gene calls are TRBV18 and TRBJ1-4, with D unclear. Germline V gives CDR1 KGHSH, CDR2 LQKENI. The CDR3 is 13 residues long. The V end was cut by 2 bases, the J end by 7 bases, with 8 bases between. The CDR3 nucleotides are TGTGCCAGCTCACCAGGGCTCGGTGAAAAACTGTTTTTT. This gives the protein CASSPGLGEKLFF.

V and J are TRBV27 and TRBJ2-7; TRBD2 aligns across 10 bases. The germline CDR1 and CDR2 sequences are MNHEY and SMNVEV (reference sequence). This CDR3 has 16 residues. Unmatched junction bases numbered 12, after V lost 5 bases and J lost 5 bases. CDR3 sequence: CASSQTPGLARHEQYF. In DNA, the CDR3 is TGTGCCAGCAGTCAGACTCCGGGACTAGCGAGGCACGAGCAGTACTTC.

This clone occurred a few times. This chain joins TRBV2 and TRBJ1-1; D is perhaps TRBD1 (5 bases). Germline V gene lookup returns CDR1 SNHLY and CDR2 FYNNEI. The ends were cut back, 6 bases at V and 3 bases at J, with 11 bases in the middle. The CDR3 runs to 13 residues. DNA of the CDR3: TGTGCCAGCAGGGCAGGGCCGGACACTGAAGCTTTCTTT. It translates to CASRAGPDTEAFF.

The chain couples TRBV4-1 to TRBJ1-5; D is perhaps TRBD1 (5 bases). CDR3 length: 14 amino acids. V gave up 7 bases and J gave up 8 bases, with 18 bases separating them. Germline V gene sequence: CDR1 MGHRA, CDR2 YSYEKL. The CDR3 is CASTSRVGEKPQHF. DNA for the CDR3: TGCGCCAGCACCTCACGGGTAGGGGAAAAGCCCCAGCATTTT.

The chain links TRBV5-3 to TRBJ1-1; 7 bases agree with TRBD1. TRBV5-3 is an ORF for which the function is uncertain. The CDR3 consists of 16 residues. With 6 bases clipped from V and 3 bases from J, the junction kept 14 bases outside the gene matches. The CDR3 loop reads CARMWGQGDSDTEAFF. In DNA form, the CDR3 reads TGTGCCAGAATGTGGGGGCAGGGGGACTCGGACACTGAAGCTTTCTTT.

The chain couples TRBV7-9 to TRBJ2-3; 8 bases map to TRBD1. Germline V CDR1 and CDR2: SEHNR, FQNEAQ (reference sequence). The junction had 1 base not matched to a gene; V was cut back by 3 bases and J by 5 bases. This CDR3 is built from 13 residues. CDR3 amino acids: CASSFDRGDTQYF. CDR3 bases: TGTGCCAGCAGCTTCGACAGGGGAGATACGCAGTATTTT.

V usage is TRBV6-2 or TRBV6-3 and J usage is TRBJ2-3; D possibly corresponds to TRBD1 (6 bases). CDR3 length equals 14 residues. Germline CDR1 and CDR2: MNHEY and SVGEGT. The V end lost 2 bases, the J end lost 10 bases, and 16 bases lay between the germline ends. CDR3: CASSYDPETGSQYF. The CDR3 bases are TGTGCCAGCAGTTACGACCCTGAGACAGGATCGCAGTATTTT.

This chain links TRBV28 with TRBJ1-1; the D gene is possibly TRBD1 (6 bases). The CDR3 totals 14 residues. Trimming removed 7 bases at V and 1 base at J, with 13 bases between. Germline V gives CDR1 MDHEN, CDR2 SYDVKM. The CDR3: CASKIGQPNTEAFF. The DNA of the CDR3 is TGTGCCAGCAAAATAGGACAGCCGAACACTGAAGCTTTCTTT.

CDR3 in amino acids: CASRQELNTEAFF. The CDR3 DNA sequence: TGTGCCAGCAGACAAGAATTGAACACTGAAGCTTTCTTT. V gene TRBV12-3 or TRBV12-4 combines with J gene TRBJ1-1; D is unresolved. The CDR3 totals 13 residues. Between the trimmed V and J ends, which lost 6 bases and 0 bases, there was a span of 8 bases.

The gene calls are TRBV6-2 or TRBV6-3 and TRBJ2-5; a possible D gene is TRBD1 (5 bases). Looked up from germline, CDR1 is MNHEY and CDR2 is SVGEGT. V lost 0 bases to trimming and J lost 4 bases, with 15 bases between them. The CDR3 extends over 16 amino acids. The CDR3 here is CASSYSRLRGGETQYF. Written as DNA, the CDR3 is TGTGCCAGCAGTTACTCTAGGCTAAGGGGTGGAGAGACCCAGTACTTC.

The J gene is TRBJ1-2, the V gene TRBV19, with 9 positions matching TRBD1. The V gene's germline CDR1 is LNHDA and CDR2 SQIVND (reference sequence). V trimming: 6 bases; J trimming: 0 bases; junction bases outside the gene matches: 5. CDR3 length: 15 amino acids. This CDR3 is CASSPGTGPNYGYTF. The CDR3 DNA follows: TGTGCCAGTAGCCCCGGGACAGGGCCTAACTATGGCTACACCTTC. Full variable domain (missing parts from reference TRBV19 and TRBJ1-2): DGGITQSPKYLFRKEGQNVTLSCEQNLNHDAMYWYRQDPGQGLRLIYYSQIVNDFQKGDIAEGYSVSREKKESFPLTVTSAQKNPTAFYLCASSPGTGPNYGYTFGSGTRLTVV.

The V gene is TRBV5-6, the J gene TRBJ1-1; 8 bases align to TRBD1. CDR1 is SGHDT and CDR2 is YYEEEE in the germline V gene. This CDR3 has 15 residues. Losses at the gene ends were 4 bases for V and 1 base for J; bases not matched to a gene: 6. For the CDR3, the DNA is TGTGCCAGCAGCATCGGCGGGACAGGGAACACTGAAGCTTTCTTT. Its translation: CASSIGGTGNTEAFF.

The chain combines TRBV9 with TRBJ2-5; 8 nucleotides agree with TRBD2. This CDR3 has 15 residues. V was pared by 4 bases and J by 5 bases, with 10 bases of the junction left unmatched. Germline CDR1 and CDR2: SGDLS and YYNGEE. The CDR3 reads CASSPRGGQSETQYF. Here the CDR3 DNA reads TGTGCCAGCAGCCCCCGGGGGGGGCAGTCCGAGACCCAGTACTTC.

The J gene is TRBJ2-7, the V gene TRBV30; D is possibly TRBD2 (5 bases). Germline CDR1 and CDR2: GTSNPN and SVGIG (reference sequence). The CDR3 runs 11 residues. V shed 4 bases and J shed 5 bases, with 9 bases lying between them. CDR3 region: CAWMVEDEQYF. DNA for the CDR3: TGTGCCTGGATGGTGGAGGACGAGCAGTACTTC.

The chain is built from TRBV4-1 and TRBJ1-2, with 7 nucleotides matching TRBD1. Germline lookup yields CDR1 MGHRA and CDR2 YSYEKL. The trim removed 1 base at V and 4 bases at J, leaving 6 bases unmatched. The length of the CDR3 is 15 residues. CDR3 protein: CASSQGQGWTYGYTF. Here the CDR3 DNA reads TGCGCCAGCAGCCAAGGACAGGGCTGGACCTATGGCTACACCTTC.

The CDR3 region is CASSVVPAPDTQYF. The CDR3 nucleotides are TGTGCCAGCAGCGTAGTTCCAGCGCCAGATACGCAGTATTTT. The chain joins TRBV9 to TRBJ2-3; D is undetermined. The CDR3 runs 14 residues. The germline V gene has CDR1 SGDLS and CDR2 YYNGEE. Trimming cost V 0 bases and J 4 bases, with 9 bases left between them.

The rearrangement joins TRBV28 to TRBJ2-1, with D possibly matching TRBD2 (5 bases). Looked up from germline, CDR1 is MDHEN and CDR2 is SYDVKM. CDR3 length equals 12 residues. V lost 2 bases to trimming and J lost 15 bases, with 14 bases between them. This CDR3 reads CASSLNGGPTFF. CDR3 nucleotide sequence: TGTGCCAGCAGTTTAAATGGAGGACCAACGTTCTTC. The entire variable domain, with the rest obtained from reference TRBV28 and TRBJ2-1, is as follows: DVKVTQSSRYLVKRTGEKVFLECVQDMDHENMFWYRQDPGLGLRLIYFSYDVKMKEKGDIPEGYSVSREKKERFSLILESASTNQTSMYLCASSLNGGPTFFGPGTRLTVL.

This clone has just one count. This chain links TRBV11-2 with TRBJ1-2; 7 nucleotides line up with TRBD1. The J segment lost 5 bases and the V segment lost 5 bases, leaving 8 bases of the junction unmatched. The CDR3 consists of 14 residues. The germline V gene encodes CDR1 SGHAT and CDR2 FQNNGV. The CDR3 sequence is CASSDRRGYYGYTF. The CDR3 DNA reads as TGTGCCAGCAGCGACCGCAGGGGGTATTATGGCTACACCTTC.

The chain combines TRBV19 with TRBJ1-1, with D possibly being TRBD1 (5 bases). V lost 5 bases, J lost 4 bases, and 17 bases lay in between. The CDR3 totals 15 residues. Germline CDR1 LNHDA, CDR2 SQIVND (reference sequence). The CDR3 protein is CASSPLAGGGTEAFF. For the CDR3, the DNA is TGTGCCAGTAGTCCGCTCGCGGGGGGAGGCACTGAAGCTTTCTTT.

The chain links TRBV5-4 to TRBJ2-3; TRBD1 matches at 8 bases. The CDR3 contains 17 residues. Germline lookup yields CDR1 SGHNT and CDR2 YYREEE (reference sequence). Germline trimming cut 3 bases from V and 3 bases from J; bases unmatched to any gene: 12. As DNA, the CDR3 is TGTGCCAGCAGCTCTGGCGCTCGCAGGGGGCTGACAGATACGCAGTATTTT. Protein product: CASSSGARRGLTDTQYF.